The T cell receptor beta chain under discussion was sequenced for a study of T cells in Graves' hyperthyroidism and ophthalmopathy. The CDR3 regions of TCR beta were amplified from RNA transcripts. When the TCR CDR3 underwent first-round RT-PCR, the HTBI primer set was used. TCRdb recomputed calls from the multiplex PCR reads with MiXCR, one row per CDR3 protein. The table includes some 350,000 distinct CDR3 sequences, 13% to 15% detected once. Germline lookup yields CDR1 MDHEN and CDR2 SYDVKM. V was clipped by 3 bases and J by 4 bases, with 14 bases between them. This CDR3 contains 15 residues. The chain links TRBV28 to TRBJ2-3, with D perhaps given as TRBD1 or TRBD2 (5 bases each). The sample comprised blood. The clonotype was recovered from a woman aged 55-70 years with Graves' ophthalmopathy. The CDR3 DNA reads as TGTGCCAGCAGTTTTCTGGGGGAAGAATCAGATACGCAGTATTTT. Amino acids: CASSFLGEESDTQYF.